Below, 21 T cell receptor beta chains from the same sample are listed, as sequenced in a study of blood T cell repertoires in COVID-19. TCRdb's table, derived via immunoSEQ multiplex PCR, lists solely in-frame clones and lacks some. In the table there are about 240,000 clones, 85% to 90% of which are singletons. Sequencing input: peripheral blood. The receptors shown here come from a man between 60 and 70 years old with acute or convalescent COVID-19.

This sequence joins TRBV11-2 and TRBJ2-4; D may be TRBD1 (5 bases). Germline CDR1 and CDR2: SGHAT and FQNNGV. With 0 bases removed from V and 9 bases from J, the gap between germline ends came to 15 bases. The CDR3 extends over 15 amino acids. The CDR3 is CASSLDEARAVIQYF. The DNA for the CDR3 is TGTGCCAGCAGCTTAGATGAGGCCAGGGCGGTCATTCAGTACTTC.

The V call is TRBV5-6, the J call TRBJ1-6; a possible D gene is TRBD1 (6 bases). This CDR3 is 15 amino acids long. The V and J ends lost 4 bases and 7 bases respectively, with 15 bases between them. Germline assignment: CDR1 SGHDT and CDR2 YYEEEE. The CDR3 nucleotides read TGTGCCAGCAGCCCACAGGGAAGCTTGAATTCACCCCTCCACTTT. Protein product: CASSPQGSLNSPLHF.

The V gene is TRBV27, the J gene TRBJ2-1, with unresolved D. CDR3 length equals 13 residues. V was shortened by 0 bases and J by 5 bases, with 5 bases between the two germline ends. Germline lookup yields CDR1 MNHEY and CDR2 SMNVEV (reference sequence). Here the CDR3 DNA reads TGTGCCAGCAGTTTATCTAGAAACAATGAGCAGTTCTTC. Protein product: CASSLSRNNEQFF.

The chain couples TRBV6-1 to TRBJ1-1; D gene uncertain. The CDR3 consists of 13 residues. V lost 3 bases and J 10 bases, leaving 15 bases between the germline ends. Germline loops: CDR1 MNHNS, CDR2 SASEGT. The CDR3 loop is CASSELITTRAFF. In DNA form, the CDR3 reads TGTGCCAGCAGTGAGCTGATTACTACGAGAGCTTTCTTT.

The chain uses TRBV9 and TRBJ2-2, with a weak D call TRBD1 (6 bases). The germline V gene has CDR1 SGDLS and CDR2 YYNGEE. Trimming left V 7 bases short and J 0 bases short, with 7 bases between. CDR3 length: 13 residues. CDR3 amino acids: CASQGSNTGELFF. The CDR3 DNA follows: TGTGCCAGCCAGGGGTCGAACACCGGGGAGCTGTTTTTT.

The rearrangement joins TRBV9 to TRBJ2-3; no clear D. Germline assignment: CDR1 SGDLS and CDR2 YYNGEE. CDR3 length: 13 amino acids. Deletions cut 0 bases from V and 3 bases from J, with 5 bases between. CDR3 amino acids: CASSVASTDTQYF. CDR3 DNA sequence: TGTGCCAGCAGCGTAGCTTCTACAGATACGCAGTATTTT. Drawing the rest from reference TRBV9 and TRBJ2-3, the complete variable domain is DSGVTQTPKHLITATGQRVTLRCSPRSGDLSVYWYQQSLDQGLQFLIQYYNGEERAKGNILERFSAQQFPDLHSELNLSSLELGDSALYFCASSVASTDTQYFGPGTRLTVL.

The chain carries TRBV12-3 or TRBV12-4 and TRBJ2-7, with D uncertain. V gave up 4 bases and J gave up 5 bases, with 6 bases separating them. This CDR3 is 11 amino acids long. CDR3 sequence reads: CASSWRDEQYF. The CDR3 DNA sequence: TGTGCCAGCAGTTGGAGAGACGAGCAGTACTTC.

The rearrangement links TRBV10-3 to TRBJ1-3; 8 bases are shared with TRBD1. CDR3 size: 14 residues. The ends lost 9 bases at V and 0 bases at J; junction bases unmatched: 4. Germline lookup yields CDR1 ENHRY and CDR2 SYGVKD. CDR3 sequence (DNA): TGTGCCATGACAGGGGAGAACTCTGGAAACACCATATATTTT. It specifies CAMTGENSGNTIYF.

CDR3 in amino acids: CASSEREGLVNEQFF. CDR3 in DNA: TGTGCCAGCAGCGAAAGGGAGGGGTTGGTCAATGAGCAGTTCTTC. This chain joins TRBV9 and TRBJ2-1, with 7 bases fitting TRBD2. This CDR3 contains 15 residues. Germline V lookup: CDR1 SGDLS, CDR2 YYNGEE. The trim removed 3 bases at V and 6 bases at J, leaving 9 bases unmatched.

The rearrangement links TRBV7-2 to TRBJ1-2, with D uncertain. Germline assignment: CDR1 SGHTA and CDR2 FQGNSA. The ends were cut back, 4 bases at V and 4 bases at J, with 13 bases in the middle. This CDR3 is 14 amino acids long. CDR3 nucleotides: TGTGCCAGCAGCTCTATCGGTCCGTCCTATGGCTACACCTTC. Protein product: CASSSIGPSYGYTF.

The V gene is TRBV24-1, the J gene TRBJ2-1, with a weak D call TRBD2 (6 bases). Deletions cut 1 base from V and 8 bases from J, with 23 bases between. The V gene's germline CDR1 is KGHDR and CDR2 SFDVKD. This CDR3 comprises 18 residues. CDR3 sequence reads: CATSDLVSAGIRADEQFF. For the CDR3, the DNA is TGTGCCACCAGTGATTTAGTTTCTGCGGGAATTAGAGCCGATGAGCAGTTCTTC.

V is TRBV4-1 and J is TRBJ1-5, with D unresolved. With 1 base removed from V and 0 bases from J, the gap between germline ends came to 13 bases. Germline CDR1 reads MGHRA; CDR2 reads YSYEKL. This CDR3 comprises 17 residues. CDR3 residues: CASSQVVSVYSNQPQHF. CDR3 bases: TGCGCCAGCAGCCAAGTGGTTAGCGTCTATAGCAATCAGCCCCAGCATTTT.

The chain couples TRBV10-1 to TRBJ1-1, with 7 bases matching TRBD1. The CDR3 extends over 16 amino acids. With 7 bases clipped from V and 11 bases from J, the junction kept 22 bases outside the gene matches. Germline V CDR1 and CDR2: WNHNN, SYGVQD (reference sequence). The CDR3 here is CASNHKTGSIPIGAFF. Here the CDR3 DNA reads TGCGCCAGCAACCACAAGACAGGGTCAATACCCATTGGGGCTTTCTTT.

The genes are TRBV19 and TRBJ1-2, with D uncertain. CDR3 length: 14 residues. Trimming removed 5 bases at V and 0 bases at J, with 10 bases between. Germline V CDR1 and CDR2: LNHDA, SQIVND (reference sequence). The CDR3 region has the DNA TGTGCCAGTAGTTCAACAGCCACTAACTATGGCTACACCTTC. Its translation is CASSSTATNYGYTF.

The chain joins TRBV6-5 to TRBJ1-5; 8 nucleotides line up with TRBD1. After removal of 6 bases from V and 5 bases from J, the junction contained 6 bases not matched to a gene. CDR1 MNHEY and CDR2 SVGAGI come from the germline V gene. The CDR3 has 14 amino acids. The CDR3 sequence is CASSQTGDYQPQHF. The CDR3 DNA reads as TGTGCCAGCAGCCAGACAGGGGATTATCAGCCCCAGCATTTT.

The gene calls are TRBV13 and TRBJ1-2; perhaps TRBD1 as D (5 bases). From germline, CDR1 is PRHDT and CDR2 FYEKMQ (reference sequence). Deletions cut 4 bases from V and 4 bases from J, with 13 bases between. The CDR3 runs to 14 residues. CDR3 bases: TGTGCCAGCAGCTCCGGAACAGGTTTCTATGGCTACACCTTC. Protein: CASSSGTGFYGYTF.

The gene calls are TRBV7-6 and TRBJ2-7; 7 bases are shared with TRBD1. Germline-derived CDR1 and CDR2 are SGHVS and FNYEAQ. Germline trimming cut 0 bases from V and 3 bases from J; bases unmatched to any gene: 2. CDR3 size: 14 residues. The CDR3 loop reads CASSLAAGGYEQYF. The CDR3 DNA reads as TGTGCCAGCAGCTTAGCCGCAGGGGGCTACGAGCAGTACTTC.

The chain is built from TRBV4-3 and TRBJ2-1; the D gene is possibly TRBD2 (5 bases). The CDR3 runs to 15 residues. CDR1 and CDR2 (germline): LGHNA, YSLEER. The germline V and J ends were trimmed by 5 bases and 0 bases, with 11 bases remaining between them. The CDR3, as DNA: TGCGCCAGCAGCTCAGAGGGCCACTCCTACAATGAGCAGTTCTTC. This encodes CASSSEGHSYNEQFF.

This clone appeared a single time. This chain links TRBV27 with TRBJ2-6; the D gene is possibly TRBD1 (6 bases). The CDR3 extends over 16 amino acids. V lost 6 bases, J lost 2 bases, and 14 bases lay in between. The germline V gene encodes CDR1 MNHEY and CDR2 SMNVEV (reference sequence). The CDR3 here is CASRPKQGTGANVLTF. The CDR3 DNA reads TGTGCCAGCAGACCTAAACAGGGTACTGGGGCCAACGTCCTGACTTTC.

The chain joins TRBV3-1 (or the pseudogene TRBV3-2) to TRBJ2-2, with 8 bases lining up with TRBD1. Germline V lookup: CDR1 LGHDT, CDR2 YNNKEL (reference sequence). After removal of 3 bases from V and 6 bases from J, the junction contained 3 bases not matched to a gene. This CDR3 region has 14 residues. This CDR3 reads CASSQKQGAGELFF. The DNA of the CDR3 is TGTGCCAGCAGCCAGAAACAGGGGGCCGGGGAGCTGTTTTTT.

For the CDR3, the DNA is TGTGCCAGAAGCTATACCCGGGGGAGACCTAATGAAAAACTGTTTTTT. The encoded protein is CARSYTRGRPNEKLFF. V is TRBV5-3 and J is TRBJ1-4, with D perhaps TRBD1 (5 bases). TRBV5-3 is an ORF for which the function is uncertain. The CDR3 loop spans 16 amino acids. Trimming cost V 3 bases and J 3 bases, with 15 bases left between them.